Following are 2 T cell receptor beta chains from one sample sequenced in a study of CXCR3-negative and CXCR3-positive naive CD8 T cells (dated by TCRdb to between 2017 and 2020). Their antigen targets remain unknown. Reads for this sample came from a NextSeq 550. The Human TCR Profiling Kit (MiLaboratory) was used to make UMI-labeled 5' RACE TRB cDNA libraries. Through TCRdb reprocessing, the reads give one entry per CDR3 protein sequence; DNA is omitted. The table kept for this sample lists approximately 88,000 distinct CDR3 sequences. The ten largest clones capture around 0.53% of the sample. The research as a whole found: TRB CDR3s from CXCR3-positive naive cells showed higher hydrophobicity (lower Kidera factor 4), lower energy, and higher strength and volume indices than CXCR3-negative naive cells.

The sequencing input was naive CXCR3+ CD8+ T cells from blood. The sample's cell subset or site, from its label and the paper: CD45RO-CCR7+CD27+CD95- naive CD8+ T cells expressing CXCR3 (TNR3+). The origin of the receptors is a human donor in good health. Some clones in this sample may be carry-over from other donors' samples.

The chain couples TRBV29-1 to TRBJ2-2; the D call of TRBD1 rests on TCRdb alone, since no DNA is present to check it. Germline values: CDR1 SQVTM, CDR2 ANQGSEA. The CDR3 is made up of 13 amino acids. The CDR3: CSANTGNTGELFF.

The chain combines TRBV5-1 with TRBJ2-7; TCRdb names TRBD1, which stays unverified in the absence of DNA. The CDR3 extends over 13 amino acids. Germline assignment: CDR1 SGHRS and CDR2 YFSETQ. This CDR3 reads CASSLGRDYEQYF.